This T cell receptor (beta chain) was found in a study of cytomegalovirus exposure and HLA in healthy donors. The table lists this clone with a count of one. The germline V gene encodes CDR1 SQVTM and CDR2 ANQGSEA. The CDR3 loop spans 11 amino acids. The V gene lost 5 bases and the J gene lost 3 bases, with 7 bases spanning the gap. Primers included in the PCR were 60 Vbeta and 13 Jbeta primers. This table comes from immunoSEQ multiplex PCR, and its TCRdb copy is limited to in-frame clones, with some not included. The repertoire holds approximately 220,000 clones, with approximately 88% as singletons.

V and J are TRBV29-1 and TRBJ2-5; TRBD1 might be the D (6 bases). Input material: PBMCs. This sequence was found in a boy aged 2 to 10 in good health and CMV-seronegative. The CDR3 DNA is TGCAGCGTTTCAGGGGAAGAGACCCAGTACTTC. Translation gives CSVSGEETQYF.